Sequencing of this T cell receptor (beta chain) was carried out in a study of human T cells and chemical hapten exposure (dated by TCRdb to the early 2020s). About the full investigation: For sensitization, 2% DPC in acetone was applied to a roughly 2 cm by roughly 2 cm area of upper inner arm skin. Libraries were pooled for sequencing, and variation in per-sample TCR yields was attributed mainly to small differences in library volumes within the pool. Weekly therapeutic DPC doses were additionally applied to the scalp of patients throughout the roughly 23-week study period. Patch testing was done on the upper back using Finn chambers containing 0.01% DPC, and results were scored after 6 days according to International Contact Dermatitis Research Group standards. Blood for TCR sequencing was provided by twenty-nine alopecia patients at one to four time points (pre-sensitization, 2, 6 and 24 weeks). The study tracked peripheral blood TCR repertoire changes in vivo during primary and secondary sensitization to the hapten diphenylcyclopropenone (DPC) in alopecia patients. Blood samples were taken from patients before sensitization (week 0) and then at 2, 6 and about 24 weeks after DPC sensitization. Most of the patients in the cohort were female, and the cohort covered alopecia areata with under or over 50% scalp involvement, alopecia totalis and alopecia universalis.

The germline V gene (reference sequence) specifies DFQATT as CDR1 and SNEGSKA as CDR2. V loses 6 bases, J loses 1 base, and the germline ends lie 13 bases apart. The CDR3 covers 13 residues, taking in both the cysteine and the phenylalanine. Of all the DNA, just the CDR3 is kept, 39 bases in frame from base 1. Study-wide conclusions, independent of this receptor: Patch test score was positively correlated with the number of PT1 expanded TCRs, with significance at thresholds 8, 16 and 32 but not at 4. After repeated subsampling, changes were observed in the strength of the expansion versus patch-test correlation and in the threshold at which the correlation became significant. DPC sensitization did not change the number of TCRs with a frequency above 1 in 1000, and there was no evidence of changes in global repertoire structure. Expanded TCRs formed significantly more large CDR3 similarity clusters than pre-sensitization or healthy control sets, consistent with antigen-driven responses. All patients had alopecia, a presumed autoimmune disease, so their immune response might differ from that of healthy individuals.

The time point label, read with the paper, signifies: pre-sensitization, week 0. The sample's treatment or condition label, decoded: therapeutic diphenylcyclopropenone sensitization with weekly scalp DPC. At every patch-test visit, the blood draw took place before the patch test was put on. Patients were eligible if aged 18 to 70, diagnosed with alopecia and judged suitable for DPC therapy, and pregnant patients were excluded. Total RNA was extracted from unfractionated whole blood collected in Tempus Blood RNA tubes. This clonotype was seen repeatedly, ten times or more. This receptor's antigen is unknown. The input lacks base qualities; no much larger clone sits a single base away. To prepare the library, RACE was applied. The instrument was a NextSeq 500. During library preparation, unique molecular identifiers were attached to individual cDNA molecules so that TCRs could be counted quantitatively and reproducibly. Each blood RNA sample was used to sequence both TCR alpha and TCR beta chains. The authors processed their data as follows. Samples had a median of 95,638 TCRs, with a range from 23,224 to 690,600. The Decombinator software suite was used to annotate V, J and CDR3 in the TCR reads. For PS versus PT1 abundance plots, all samples were subsampled to the same number of TCRs (28,000). TCRs were defined as expanded if absent before sensitization and observed at least eight times at the 2-week time point. TCRdb trimmed public reads at Q25 via fastp, called clones via MiXCR and kept in-frame beta chains. Rows with one shared CDR3 protein collapse into an entry with the most common genes and DNA. The V and J calls come from TCRdb's annotation, not from the publication. The sample includes some 60,000 distinct CDR3 sequences, with roughly 12% observed a single time. The ten largest clones take up 3% to 4.5% of the sample.

Here the chain combines TRBV20-1 and TRBJ2-7; a tentative D call is TRBD2 (5 bases match). The sequence was collected from a middle-aged woman with alopecia areata. Some clones in this sample may be carry-over from other donors' samples. This specimen consisted of whole blood, obtained in connection with sensitization to the hapten diphenylcyclopropenone (DPC). The CDR3 region: CSAPPGGSYEQYF. The nucleotide sequence is TGCAGTGCCCCCCCCGGCGGGTCCTACGAGCAGTACTTC.